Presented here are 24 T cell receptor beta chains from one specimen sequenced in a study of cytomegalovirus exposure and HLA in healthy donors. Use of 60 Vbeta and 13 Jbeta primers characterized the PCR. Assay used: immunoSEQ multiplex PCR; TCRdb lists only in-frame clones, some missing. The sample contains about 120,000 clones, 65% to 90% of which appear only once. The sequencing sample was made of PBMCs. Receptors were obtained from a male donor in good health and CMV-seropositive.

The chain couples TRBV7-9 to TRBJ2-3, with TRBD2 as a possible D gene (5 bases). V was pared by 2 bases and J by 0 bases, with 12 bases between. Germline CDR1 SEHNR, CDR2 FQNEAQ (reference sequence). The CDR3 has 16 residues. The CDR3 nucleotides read TGTGCCAGCAGCTTAAAGAGCGGACCTAGCACAGATACGCAGTATTTT. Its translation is CASSLKSGPSTDTQYF.

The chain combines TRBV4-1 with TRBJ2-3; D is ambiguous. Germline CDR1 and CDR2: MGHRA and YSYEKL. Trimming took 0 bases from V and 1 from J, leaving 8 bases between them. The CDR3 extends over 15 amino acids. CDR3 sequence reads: CASSQERYGTDTQYF. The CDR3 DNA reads TGCGCCAGCAGCCAAGAGAGGTACGGCACAGATACGCAGTATTTT.

DNA of the CDR3: TGTGCCAGCAGCTCGAGTGGGGGGGCTACGAACACTGAAGCTTTCTTT. Amino acids: CASSSSGGATNTEAFF. The chain employs TRBV11-2 and TRBJ1-1; D may be TRBD1 (6 bases). The CDR3 is 16 amino acids. CDR1 and CDR2 (germline): SGHAT, FQNNGV. V dropped 4 bases and J dropped 1 base, with 16 bases sitting between them.

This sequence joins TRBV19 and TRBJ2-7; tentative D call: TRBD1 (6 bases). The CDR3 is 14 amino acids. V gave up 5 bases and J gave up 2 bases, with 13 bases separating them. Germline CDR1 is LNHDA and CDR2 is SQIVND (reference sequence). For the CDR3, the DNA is TGTGCCAGTAGTTTCGATCGGACAGCCTACGAGCAGTACTTC. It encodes CASSFDRTAYEQYF.

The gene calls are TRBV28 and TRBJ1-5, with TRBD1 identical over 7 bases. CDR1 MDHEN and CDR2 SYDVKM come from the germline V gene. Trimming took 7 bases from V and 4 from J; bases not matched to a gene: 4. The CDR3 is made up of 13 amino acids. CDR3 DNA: TGTGCCAGCATGGGACAGTTGAATCAGCCCCAGCATTTT. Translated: CASMGQLNQPQHF.

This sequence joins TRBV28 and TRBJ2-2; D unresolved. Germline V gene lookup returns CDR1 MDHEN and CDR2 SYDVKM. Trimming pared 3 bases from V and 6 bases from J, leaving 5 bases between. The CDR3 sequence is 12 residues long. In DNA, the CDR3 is TGTGCCAGCAGTTTTAGTCCCGGGGAGCTGTTTTTT. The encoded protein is CASSFSPGELFF.

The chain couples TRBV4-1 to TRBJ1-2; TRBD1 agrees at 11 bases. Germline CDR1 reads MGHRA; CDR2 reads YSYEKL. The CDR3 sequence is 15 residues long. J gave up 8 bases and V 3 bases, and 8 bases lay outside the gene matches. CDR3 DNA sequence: TGCGCCAGCAGCCATGGACAGGGGGCATCTATGGGCTACACCTTC. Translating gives CASSHGQGASMGYTF.

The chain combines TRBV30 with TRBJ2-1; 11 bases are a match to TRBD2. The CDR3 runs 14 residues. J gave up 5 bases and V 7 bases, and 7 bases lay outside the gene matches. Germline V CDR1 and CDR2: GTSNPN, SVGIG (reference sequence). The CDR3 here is CASLAGGSHNEQFF. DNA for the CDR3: TGTGCCTCCTTAGCGGGAGGGTCCCACAATGAGCAGTTCTTC. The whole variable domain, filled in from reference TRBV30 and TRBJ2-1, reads SQTIHQWPATLVQPVGSPLSLECTVEGTSNPNLYWYRQAAGRGLQLLFYSVGIGQISSEVPQNLSASRPQDRQFILSSKKLLLSDSGFYLCASLAGGSHNEQFFGPGTRLTVL.

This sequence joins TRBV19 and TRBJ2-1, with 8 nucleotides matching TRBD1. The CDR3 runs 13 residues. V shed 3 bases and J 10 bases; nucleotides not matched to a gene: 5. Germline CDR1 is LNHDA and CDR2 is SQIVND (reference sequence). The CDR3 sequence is CASSMQGAGEQFF. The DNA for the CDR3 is TGTGCCAGTAGTATGCAGGGGGCAGGGGAGCAGTTCTTC. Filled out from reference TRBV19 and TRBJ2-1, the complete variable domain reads DGGITQSPKYLFRKEGQNVTLSCEQNLNHDAMYWYRQDPGQGLRLIYYSQIVNDFQKGDIAEGYSVSREKKESFPLTVTSAQKNPTAFYLCASSMQGAGEQFFGPGTRLTVL.

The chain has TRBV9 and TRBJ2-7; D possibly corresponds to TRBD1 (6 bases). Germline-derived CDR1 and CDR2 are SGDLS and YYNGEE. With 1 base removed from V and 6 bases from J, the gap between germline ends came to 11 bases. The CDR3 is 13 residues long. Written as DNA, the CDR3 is TGTGCCAGCAGCGTACCCGGACAGAGCGAGCAGTACTTC. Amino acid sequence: CASSVPGQSEQYF.

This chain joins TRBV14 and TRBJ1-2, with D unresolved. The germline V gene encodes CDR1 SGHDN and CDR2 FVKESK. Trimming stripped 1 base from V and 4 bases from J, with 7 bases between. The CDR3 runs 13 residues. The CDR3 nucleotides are TGTGCCAGCAGCCAAGGCCTGCGCTATGGCTACACCTTC. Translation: CASSQGLRYGYTF.

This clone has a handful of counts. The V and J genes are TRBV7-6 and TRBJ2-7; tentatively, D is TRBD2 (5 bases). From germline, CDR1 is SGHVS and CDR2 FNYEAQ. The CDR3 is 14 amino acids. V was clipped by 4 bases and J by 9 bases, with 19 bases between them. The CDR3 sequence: CASSSGGSPSGQYF. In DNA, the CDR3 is TGTGCCAGCAGCTCCGGAGGCTCACCTAGTGGGCAGTACTTC.

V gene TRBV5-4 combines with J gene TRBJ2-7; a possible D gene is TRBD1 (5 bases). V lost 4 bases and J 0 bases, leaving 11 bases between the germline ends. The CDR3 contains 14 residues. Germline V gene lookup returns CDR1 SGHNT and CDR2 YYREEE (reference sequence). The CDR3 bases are TGTGCCAGCAGCGACCAGACAGCCTCCTACGAGCAGTACTTC. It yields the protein CASSDQTASYEQYF.

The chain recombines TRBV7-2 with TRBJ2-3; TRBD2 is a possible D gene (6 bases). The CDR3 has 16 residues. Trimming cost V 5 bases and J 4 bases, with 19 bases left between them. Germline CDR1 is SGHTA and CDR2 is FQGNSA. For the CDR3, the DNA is TGTGCCAGCAGCCCCCCAGCCGCGGGACGGGCAGATACGCAGTATTTT. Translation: CASSPPAAGRADTQYF.

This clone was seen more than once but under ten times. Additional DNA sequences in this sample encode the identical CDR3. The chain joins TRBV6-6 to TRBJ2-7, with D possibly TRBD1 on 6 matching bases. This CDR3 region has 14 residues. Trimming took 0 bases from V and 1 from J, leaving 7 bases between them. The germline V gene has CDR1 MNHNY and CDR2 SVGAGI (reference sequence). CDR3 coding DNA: TGTGCCAGCAGTTACTCGCAGGGGTCCTACGAGCAGTACTTC. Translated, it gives CASSYSQGSYEQYF.

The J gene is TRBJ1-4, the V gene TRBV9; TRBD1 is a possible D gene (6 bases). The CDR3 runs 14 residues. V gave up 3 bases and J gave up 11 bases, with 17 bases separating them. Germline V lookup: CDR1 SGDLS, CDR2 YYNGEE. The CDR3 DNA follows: TGTGCCAGCAGCGACAGGGACGGTAGCGCGAAACTGTTTTTT. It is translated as CASSDRDGSAKLFF.

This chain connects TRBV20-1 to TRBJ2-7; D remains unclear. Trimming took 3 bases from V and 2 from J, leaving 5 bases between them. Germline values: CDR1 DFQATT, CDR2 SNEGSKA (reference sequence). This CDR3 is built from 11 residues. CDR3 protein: CSASRTYEQYF. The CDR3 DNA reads TGCAGTGCTAGCCGTACCTACGAGCAGTACTTC.

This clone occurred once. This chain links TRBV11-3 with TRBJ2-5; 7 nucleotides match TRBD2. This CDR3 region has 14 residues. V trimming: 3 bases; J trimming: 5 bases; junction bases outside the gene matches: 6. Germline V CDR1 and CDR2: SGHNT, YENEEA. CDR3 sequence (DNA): TGTGCCAGCAGCTTGGGAGGGAGGAGGGAGACCCAGTACTTC. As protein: CASSLGGRRETQYF.

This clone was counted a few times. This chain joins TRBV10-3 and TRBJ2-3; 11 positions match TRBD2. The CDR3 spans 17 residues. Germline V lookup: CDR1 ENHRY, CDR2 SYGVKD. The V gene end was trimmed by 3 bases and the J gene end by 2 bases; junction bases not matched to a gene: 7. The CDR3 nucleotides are TGTGCCATCAGTGATGGGACTAGCGGCCTTACCACAGATACGCAGTATTTT. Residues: CAISDGTSGLTTDTQYF.

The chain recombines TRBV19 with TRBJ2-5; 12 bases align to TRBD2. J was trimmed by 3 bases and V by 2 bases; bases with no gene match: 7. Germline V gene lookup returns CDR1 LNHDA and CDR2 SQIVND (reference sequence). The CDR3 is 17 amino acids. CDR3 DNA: TGTGCCAGTAGTATAACTGGGACTAGCGGGCTAAAAGAGACCCAGTACTTC. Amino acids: CASSITGTSGLKETQYF.

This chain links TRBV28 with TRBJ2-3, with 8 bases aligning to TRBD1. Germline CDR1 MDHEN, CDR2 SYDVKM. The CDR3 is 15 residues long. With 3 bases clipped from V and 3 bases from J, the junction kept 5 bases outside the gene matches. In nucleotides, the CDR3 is TGTGCCAGCAGTTTTGGGACAGGCCTAACAGATACGCAGTATTTT. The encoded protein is CASSFGTGLTDTQYF.

The chain's CDR3 is CSESLPRGSYEQYF. CDR3 in DNA: TGCAGCGAATCGCTACCCAGGGGAAGCTACGAGCAGTACTTC. V usage is TRBV29-1 and J usage is TRBJ2-7; D possibly corresponds to TRBD1 (6 bases). V lost 7 bases and J lost 3, with 19 bases in between. In germline, CDR1 is SQVTM, CDR2 ANQGSEA. CDR3 length: 14 residues.

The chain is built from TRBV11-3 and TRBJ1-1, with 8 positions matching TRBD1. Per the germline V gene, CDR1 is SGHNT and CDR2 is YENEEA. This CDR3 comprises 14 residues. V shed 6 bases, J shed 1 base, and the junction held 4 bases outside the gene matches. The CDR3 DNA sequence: TGTGCCAGCAGTTCGGGACAGGAGAACACTGAAGCTTTCTTT. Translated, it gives CASSSGQENTEAFF.

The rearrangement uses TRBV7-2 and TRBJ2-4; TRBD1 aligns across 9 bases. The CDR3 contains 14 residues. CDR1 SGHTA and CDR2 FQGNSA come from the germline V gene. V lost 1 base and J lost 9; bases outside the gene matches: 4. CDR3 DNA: TGTGCCAGCAGCTTAGGGGACAGGGCGGCCATTCAGTACTTC. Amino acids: CASSLGDRAAIQYF.